This T cell receptor (beta chain) was sequenced in a study of CD8+CD57+ T cells in acquired aplastic anemia. Study-level background: On average, sorted CD4+ and CD8+ cells gave around 3.3 ug of DNA.

Worth noting for this clonotype: What it binds is not known.

All sequencing subjects had displayed CD8+CD57+ cell expansion on flow cytometry. The patients all had a severe acquired aplastic anemia diagnosis. Profiles of TCR beta VDJ and CDR3 were generated from a genomic DNA template. From the reads, TCRdb called clonotypes with MiXCR, one entry per CDR3 protein. The sample has about 150,000 distinct CDR3 sequences; 52% are singletons. Study observations and caveats: Patients and controls were found to share twenty-nine CD8+ CDR3 sequences. Patients and controls had CD8+ Simpson's diversity values that were not significantly distinct.

This CDR3 contains 13 residues. V gave up 8 bases and J gave up 7 bases; unmatched junction bases: 6. The germline V gene has CDR1 SNHLY and CDR2 FYNNEI. This sequence was found in a human donor with aplastic anemia. Sample: sorted CD4+, CD8+, or CD8+CD57+ T cells (not recorded which) from PBMCs. V gene TRBV2 combines with J gene TRBJ2-3, with 10 nucleotides matching TRBD2. For the CDR3, the DNA is TGTGCCAGCCTACTAGCGGGATTTAATACGCAGTATTTT. It is translated as CASLLAGFNTQYF.